The 25 T cell receptor beta chains listed next were all sequenced from one sample in a study of OX40 agonist ivuxolimab in advanced cancers. TCRdb's table, derived via immunoSEQ multiplex PCR, lists solely in-frame clones and lacks some. In the table there are roughly 26,000 clones, 70% to 90% of which are singletons. Material: CD4+ or CD8+ T cells sorted from blood, obtained in a trial of the OX40 agonist ivuxolimab. Receptor source: an adult with an advanced solid tumor such as melanoma, head and neck, liver or kidney cancer.

The V and J genes are TRBV27 and TRBJ1-1; a weak D match, TRBD1 (6 bases). CDR1 and CDR2 from the germline V gene are MNHEY and SMNVEV (reference sequence). This CDR3 contains 13 residues. The V end lost 6 bases, the J end lost 7 bases, and 15 bases lay between the germline ends. DNA for the CDR3: TGTGCCAGCAGCCTCTCGGACAGTCTTGAAGCTTTCTTT. Translating gives CASSLSDSLEAFF.

The gene calls are TRBV5-6 and TRBJ1-1, with 7 bases aligning to TRBD1. Germline lookup yields CDR1 SGHDT and CDR2 YYEEEE. The CDR3 is made up of 15 amino acids. The ends lost 0 bases at V and 1 base at J; junction bases unmatched: 3. This CDR3 reads CASSLGGGANTEAFF. In nucleotides, the CDR3 is TGTGCCAGCAGCTTGGGAGGGGGCGCGAACACTGAAGCTTTCTTT.

This clone is a singleton in its sample. This chain connects TRBV19 to TRBJ2-2; D unresolved. The germline V and J ends were trimmed by 5 bases and 2 bases, with 6 bases remaining between them. CDR1 LNHDA and CDR2 SQIVND come from the germline V gene (reference sequence). This CDR3 has 13 residues. The DNA of the CDR3 is TGTGCCAGTAGTTGGCCTAACACCGGGGAGCTGTTTTTT. Encoded protein: CASSWPNTGELFF.

The chain joins TRBV2 to TRBJ2-7; TRBD2 aligns across 11 bases. J was trimmed by 7 bases and V by 4 bases; bases with no gene match: 12. The germline V gene has CDR1 SNHLY and CDR2 FYNNEI. The CDR3 spans 16 residues. DNA of the CDR3: TGTGCCAGCAGTGGACTGGGACTAGCGGACTTCGGGGAGCAGTACTTC. This translates into CASSGLGLADFGEQYF.

The chain uses TRBV11-3 and TRBJ2-2, with D uncertain. CDR1 SGHNT and CDR2 YENEEA come from the germline V gene. Trimming removed 0 bases from V and 4 bases from J, with 12 bases in between. The CDR3 sequence is 16 residues long. The CDR3 DNA follows: TGTGCCAGCAGCTTAGATCATCACCCGGGCACCGGGGAGCTGTTTTTT. Its protein is CASSLDHHPGTGELFF. The full variable domain, rest sourced from reference TRBV11-3 and TRBJ2-2, is EAGVVQSPRYKIIEKKQPVAFWCNPISGHNTLYWYLQNLGQGPELLIRYENEEAVDDSQLPKDRFSAERLKGVDSTLKIQPAELGDSAVYLCASSLDHHPGTGELFFGEGSRLTVL.

This chain uses TRBV7-9 with TRBJ2-3; 9 positions match TRBD2. CDR1 is SEHNR and CDR2 is FQNEAQ in the germline V gene (reference sequence). Unmatched junction bases numbered 4, after V lost 5 bases and J lost 1 base. The length of the CDR3 is 15 residues. The CDR3 protein is CASSPRTSGTDTQYF. The CDR3 region has the DNA TGTGCCAGCAGCCCACGGACTAGCGGCACAGATACGCAGTATTTT.

The rearrangement joins TRBV29-1 to TRBJ2-1; 10 bases are a match to TRBD2. Germline CDR1 and CDR2: SQVTM and ANQGSEA. CDR3 size: 17 residues. The V gene end was trimmed by 4 bases and the J gene end by 4 bases; junction bases not matched to a gene: 13. The chain's CDR3 is CSVGGLADKTIYNEQFF. The CDR3 coding sequence is TGCAGCGTTGGAGGACTAGCGGACAAAACCATTTACAATGAGCAGTTCTTC.

This clone has only one observation. The genes are TRBV5-6 and TRBJ2-7, with D perhaps TRBD2 (5 bases). The CDR3 sequence is 14 residues long. V lost 0 bases and J lost 6, with 13 bases in between. From germline, CDR1 is SGHDT and CDR2 YYEEEE. CDR3 DNA: TGTGCCAGCAGCTTGGAGCGGAGGCCCTCCGAGCAGTACTTC. The encoded protein is CASSLERRPSEQYF.

The chain combines TRBV19 with TRBJ1-5; D uncertain. This CDR3 is built from 15 residues. The germline V gene encodes CDR1 LNHDA and CDR2 SQIVND (reference sequence). V gave up 5 bases and J gave up 2 bases, with 13 bases separating them. The CDR3 sequence is CASSWTIEGNQPQHF. The CDR3 DNA reads TGTGCCAGTAGTTGGACGATTGAGGGCAATCAGCCCCAGCATTTT.

This sequence joins TRBV4-2 and TRBJ2-1; 9 positions agree with TRBD2. The CDR3 length is 16 residues. The V gene end was trimmed by 5 bases and the J gene end by 4 bases; junction bases not matched to a gene: 9. Germline CDR1 reads LGHNA; CDR2 reads YNFKEQ. This CDR3 is CASSAILAGVYNEQFF. As DNA, the CDR3 is TGTGCCAGCAGCGCCATACTAGCGGGCGTTTACAATGAGCAGTTCTTC.

This clone was counted once. The chain joins TRBV2 to TRBJ2-3; D might be TRBD1 or TRBD2, each matching 5 bases. The CDR3 has 16 residues. Per the germline V gene, CDR1 is SNHLY and CDR2 is FYNNEI. Trimming removed 0 bases at V and 5 bases at J, with 15 bases between. The DNA for the CDR3 is TGTGCCAGCAGTGAAGCAGCCCCCGGGACCGGAGATACGCAGTATTTT. Encoded protein: CASSEAAPGTGDTQYF.

This chain uses TRBV7-9 with TRBJ1-1; D gene ambiguous. The CDR3 sequence is 14 residues long. Trimming stripped 5 bases from V and 1 base from J, with 11 bases between. Germline CDR1 is SEHNR and CDR2 is FQNEAQ (reference sequence). CDR3 nucleotides: TGTGCCAGCAGCCCTCTGGACCAGAACACTGAAGCTTTCTTT. As protein: CASSPLDQNTEAFF.

By frequency in the sample, this clone is medium-sized. The chain couples TRBV5-4 to TRBJ1-1, with 10 bases aligning to TRBD1. Germline V gene sequence: CDR1 SGHNT, CDR2 YYREEE (reference sequence). J gave up 2 bases and V 4 bases, and 2 bases lay outside the gene matches. This CDR3 has 14 amino acids. This chain's CDR3 is CASSRTGGNTEAFF. CDR3 nucleotides: TGTGCCAGCAGCCGGACAGGGGGAAACACTGAAGCTTTCTTT.

The genes are TRBV4-1 and TRBJ2-7; 10 bases fit TRBD2. The CDR3 runs 15 residues. Germline CDR1 is MGHRA and CDR2 is YSYEKL. With V trimmed by 3 bases and J by 2 bases, 4 bases remained unmatched. In DNA form, the CDR3 reads TGCGCCAGCAGCCAGGAGAGCGGGAGGGCCTACGAGCAGTACTTC. Its protein product is CASSQESGRAYEQYF.

V and J are TRBV13 and TRBJ1-1, with D perhaps matching TRBD1 (5 bases). CDR1 and CDR2 from the germline V gene are PRHDT and FYEKMQ (reference sequence). The germline V and J ends were trimmed by 0 bases and 3 bases, with 17 bases remaining between them. This CDR3 region has 17 residues. The CDR3 sequence is CASSLGDIHLVDTEAFF. The CDR3 DNA reads TGTGCCAGCAGCTTAGGGGACATCCACTTGGTGGACACTGAAGCTTTCTTT.

This sequence joins TRBV19 and TRBJ2-2; 10 bases are a match to TRBD1. The CDR3 runs to 16 residues. Germline CDR1 LNHDA, CDR2 SQIVND (reference sequence). J gave up 4 bases and V 3 bases, and 5 bases lay outside the gene matches. The CDR3 region is CASSMTGGEVTGELFF. The DNA of the CDR3 is TGTGCCAGTAGTATGACAGGGGGCGAGGTCACCGGGGAGCTGTTTTTT.

The J gene is TRBJ1-2, the V gene TRBV19, with D perhaps matching TRBD1 (6 bases). Germline V gene lookup returns CDR1 LNHDA and CDR2 SQIVND (reference sequence). This CDR3 has 11 amino acids. The V end lost 9 bases, the J end lost 6 bases, and 11 bases lay between the germline ends. The CDR3 DNA reads as TGTGCCAGCGATCAGGGGAATGGCTACACCTTC. This codes for CASDQGNGYTF.

V and J are TRBV7-9 and TRBJ2-5, with D perhaps TRBD1 (5 bases). The last part of the DNA fits TRBJ2-7 better; the J call may be wrong. The germline CDR1 and CDR2 sequences are SEHNR and FQNEAQ (reference sequence). This CDR3 contains 15 residues. The CDR3 sequence: CASTQAGNPSDEQYF. The CDR3 DNA reads as TGTGCCAGCACCCAGGCAGGGAACCCCTCAGACGAGCAGTACTTC.

V usage is TRBV5-1 and J usage is TRBJ2-1, with D tentatively TRBD2 (6 bases). There are 15 residues in the CDR3. Trimming cost V 0 bases and J 8 bases, with 15 bases left between them. CDR1 is SGHRS and CDR2 is YFSETQ in the germline V gene. CDR3 amino acids: CASSLGLAAQDEQFF. CDR3 sequence (DNA): TGCGCCAGCAGCTTGGGATTAGCGGCCCAGGATGAGCAGTTCTTC.

The chain employs TRBV7-9 and TRBJ2-1; D gene unclear. CDR3 length: 18 amino acids. CDR1 is SEHNR, CDR2 FQNEAQ, per germline (reference sequence). Trimming left V 5 bases short and J 0 bases short, with 20 bases between. CDR3 region: CASSRGSGPLSSYNEQFF. DNA of the CDR3: TGTGCCAGCAGCCGTGGGTCGGGCCCACTAAGCTCCTACAATGAGCAGTTCTTC.

The J gene is TRBJ1-2, the V gene TRBV6-1; D is ambiguous. There are 11 residues in the CDR3. The V end lost 6 bases, the J end lost 8 bases, and 10 bases lay between the germline ends. Germline V gives CDR1 MNHNS, CDR2 SASEGT. CDR3 sequence reads: CASRLGQGYTF. The CDR3 nucleotides read TGTGCCAGCAGATTAGGTCAGGGCTACACCTTC.

CDR3 nucleotides: TGTGCCAGCAGCTACAGGGGTCCCCCCCAAGAGACCCAGTACTTC. Amino acid sequence: CASSYRGPPQETQYF. The chain uses TRBV7-9 and TRBJ2-5; 7 bases are shared with TRBD1. The V gene's germline CDR1 is SEHNR and CDR2 FQNEAQ (reference sequence). CDR3 size: 15 residues. Trimming took 4 bases from V and 1 from J; bases not matched to a gene: 6.

This chain uses TRBV7-9 with TRBJ2-2, with D unresolved. Germline assignment: CDR1 SEHNR and CDR2 FQNEAQ (reference sequence). Trimming pared 3 bases from V and 2 bases from J, leaving 4 bases between. The CDR3 loop spans 13 amino acids. CDR3 coding DNA: TGTGCCAGCAGCTTCAGTAACACCGGGGAGCTGTTTTTT. Translating it yields CASSFSNTGELFF.

The V gene is TRBV9, the J gene TRBJ2-3, with 9 nucleotides matching TRBD1. Germline V gene data show CDR1 as SGDLS and CDR2 as YYNGEE. This CDR3 is 14 amino acids long. V lost 4 bases and J lost 4; bases outside the gene matches: 4. Written as DNA, the CDR3 is TGTGCCAGCAGCAGGGGACAGGGTCCAGATACGCAGTATTTT. Its protein product is CASSRGQGPDTQYF. Full variable domain (outside the CDR3, taken from reference TRBV9 and TRBJ2-3): DSGVTQTPKHLITATGQRVTLRCSPRSGDLSVYWYQQSLDQGLQFLIQYYNGEERAKGNILERFSAQQFPDLHSELNLSSLELGDSALYFCASSRGQGPDTQYFGPGTRLTVL.

The chain combines TRBV28 with TRBJ1-1; TRBD1 aligns across 11 bases. The CDR3 runs to 20 residues. Germline V gene lookup returns CDR1 MDHEN and CDR2 SYDVKM. The trim removed 1 base at V and 0 bases at J, leaving 13 bases unmatched. Written as DNA, the CDR3 is TGTGCCAGCAGTTTATCCGCCGCGGGACAGGGGGTGTTCATGAACACTGAAGCTTTCTTT. This gives the protein CASSLSAAGQGVFMNTEAFF.